Listed below are T cell receptor beta chains from one sample, sequenced in a study of OX40 agonist ivuxolimab in advanced cancers. Only in-frame clones appear in the TCRdb table, and some are missing; sequencing was by immunoSEQ multiplex PCR. The sample records 80,000 to 85,000 clones, about 86% being singletons. The starting material was CD4+ or CD8+ T cells sorted from blood, obtained in a trial of the OX40 agonist ivuxolimab. The origin of the receptors is an adult with an advanced solid tumor such as melanoma, head and neck, liver or kidney cancer. Both conserved end residues are part of each CDR3. The D gene is left open where the match is weak. Rows give clone size only sometimes, using once, few, many, or a class for an expanded clone.

v_call,d_call,j_call,clone_size,cdr3_nt,cdr3_aa
TRBV27,TRBD1,TRBJ2-1,.,TGTGCCAGCACCCTCATTTGGACAGGGTCCCACAATGAGCAGTTCTTC,CASTLIWTGSHNEQFF
TRBV5-4,TRBD2,TRBJ2-7,.,TGTGCCAGCAGTTCTAGAACTAGCGGGGGGGCCTGGGAGCAGTACTTC,CASSSRTSGGAWEQYF
TRBV7-2,.,TRBJ2-3,.,TGTGCCAGCAGCTCCCGGAGGGGGCCCCTTATAACGCAGTATTTT,CASSSRRGPLITQYF
TRBV2,TRBD1,TRBJ1-2,.,TGTGCCAGCAGTGGTACAGGGGGCAACTATGGCTACACCTTC,CASSGTGGNYGYTF
TRBV7-3,.,TRBJ2-3,.,TGTGCCAGCAGCTTACAGGCGGCCCCAGATACGCAGTATTTT,CASSLQAAPDTQYF
TRBV7-2,TRBD1,TRBJ1-3,once,TGTGCCAGCAGCTCTACAGGGGGCGGAAACACCATATATTTT,CASSSTGGGNTIYF
TRBV5-5,TRBD1,TRBJ2-2,.,TGTGCCAGCAGGACAGGGGGCTTTCGGGAGCTGTTTTTT,CASRTGGFRELFF
TRBV6-5,.,TRBJ2-7,.,TGTGCCAGCAGAATTCAGGTCGAGCAGTACTTC,CASRIQVEQYF
TRBV10-3,TRBD2,TRBJ2-7,.,TGTGCCACCGCTAGCGGTGACTACGAGCAGTACTTC,CATASGDYEQYF
TRBV27,TRBD1,TRBJ2-7,.,TGTGCCAGCAGTTTATCGGGACAGGCGGAGTCCTACGAGCAGTACTTC,CASSLSGQAESYEQYF
TRBV7-9,.,TRBJ2-1,.,TGTGCCAGCAGCTTAGGAGGGGTTCGTTCGAATGAGCAGTTCTTC,CASSLGGVRSNEQFF
TRBV6-5,.,TRBJ1-2,.,TGTGCCAGCAGTTACTCCCGGGTAGGAGACTATGGCTACACCTTC,CASSYSRVGDYGYTF
TRBV6-5,.,TRBJ2-7,.,TGTGCCAGCAGTCCAAACAGCTACGAGCAGTACTTC,CASSPNSYEQYF
TRBV7-6,TRBD2,TRBJ2-3,once,TGTGCCAGCAGCTCTAGCGGGGGGACTAGCACAGATACGCAGTATTTT,CASSSSGGTSTDTQYF
TRBV5-5,.,TRBJ1-1,.,TGTGCCAGCAGCTTGGACCCGGACACTGAAGCTTTCTTT,CASSLDPDTEAFF
TRBV2,.,TRBJ2-3,.,TGTGCCAGCAGCTGGGGGACAGATACGCAGTATTTT,CASSWGTDTQYF
TRBV7-8,TRBD1,TRBJ1-5,.,TGTGCCAGCAGCTTAGGGACAGGGAACAATCAGCCCCAGCATTTT,CASSLGTGNNQPQHF
TRBV4-1,.,TRBJ2-3,.,TGCGCCAGCAGCCAAGATGTACGGGGTTCGGCGCAGTATTTT,CASSQDVRGSAQYF
TRBV5-5,.,TRBJ2-1,few,TGTGCCAGCAGCTTTAATTACAATGAGCAGTTCTTC,CASSFNYNEQFF
TRBV7-2,.,TRBJ1-1,.,TGTGCCAGCAGCTTAGTATGGACAATCAGAGAAGCTTTCTTT,CASSLVWTIREAFF
TRBV6-5,TRBD1,TRBJ2-2,.,TGTGCCAGCAGACTGGGACAGGTGATCGGGGAGCTGTTTTTT,CASRLGQVIGELFF
TRBV6-5,.,TRBJ2-6,.,TGTGCCAGCAGCTTAAGTTACTCTGGGGCCAACGTCCTGACTTTC,CASSLSYSGANVLTF
TRBV9,.,TRBJ1-1,.,TGTGCCAGCAGCCCGTCTGGCGGACGGAACACTGAAGCTTTCTTT,CASSPSGGRNTEAFF
TRBV7-8,.,TRBJ1-6,.,TGTGCCAGCAGCTCCAGGCCGGGGAATTCACCCCTCCACTTT,CASSSRPGNSPLHF
TRBV29-1,TRBD1,TRBJ2-7,once,TGCAGCGTTGAAGGGACAGGGTCGTCCTACGAGCAGTACTTC,CSVEGTGSSYEQYF
TRBV5-1,TRBD1,TRBJ1-2,many,TGCGCCAGCAGCCGCGGGACAGGGAAGAGGGGCTACACCTTC,CASSRGTGKRGYTF
TRBV7-8,TRBD1,TRBJ1-1,.,TGTGCCAGCAGCTTAGGAATCAGGGGGGTCACTGAAGCTTTCTTT,CASSLGIRGVTEAFF
TRBV11-2,.,TRBJ2-5,.,TGTGCCAGCAGTCGACAGCTTCCCCAAGAGACCCAGTACTTC,CASSRQLPQETQYF
TRBV4-2,.,TRBJ2-4,.,TGTGCCAGCAGCCCGGACCCAGGCGGGGCCAAAAACATTCAGTACTTC,CASSPDPGGAKNIQYF
TRBV6-5,.,TRBJ1-1,.,TGTGCCAGCAGTTACGGTACGGTGGAGAACACTGAAGCTTTCTTT,CASSYGTVENTEAFF
TRBV10-2,.,TRBJ2-7,.,TGCGCCACAAGACCGGGGGCTCTCTCCTACGAGCAGTACTTC,CATRPGALSYEQYF
TRBV7-2,.,TRBJ2-5,.,TGTGCCAGCAGCCCCCAGGGGGGAGGCGGAGAGACCCAGTACTTC,CASSPQGGGGETQYF
TRBV4-2,.,TRBJ1-5,few,TGTGCCAGCAGCCAAGATCCGGGGGGCGAGGGTCAGCCCCAGCATTTT,CASSQDPGGEGQPQHF
TRBV5-1,.,TRBJ1-1,.,TGCGCCAGCAGCCCTAGCGGGCAGAACACTGAAGCTTTCTTT,CASSPSGQNTEAFF
TRBV6-6,.,TRBJ1-2,.,TGTGCCAGCAGTTTACGCCAATCTAACTATGGCTACACCTTC,CASSLRQSNYGYTF
TRBV10-3,.,TRBJ1-2,once,TGTGCCAGCAGTTTGACTGCTAACTATGGCTACACCTTC,CASSLTANYGYTF
TRBV7-3,TRBD2,TRBJ2-1,few,TGTGCCAGCAGCTCCACAGGGAGCGGGAGGAACTACAATGAGCAGTTCTTC,CASSSTGSGRNYNEQFF
TRBV4-1,.,TRBJ2-3,.,TGCGCCAGCAGCCCTCGAGGAGGTCGGGACACAGATACGCAGTATTTT,CASSPRGGRDTDTQYF
TRBV6-6,TRBD1,TRBJ1-4,.,TGTGCCAGCAGTCCGTCCGGACAGGGAAGAGAAAAACTGTTTTTT,CASSPSGQGREKLFF
TRBV7-2,.,TRBJ1-1,.,TGTGCCAGCAGCTTCTCTATCCTAGGGAACACTGAAGCTTTCTTT,CASSFSILGNTEAFF
TRBV6-6,.,TRBJ1-6,.,TGTGCCAGCAGTTCCGGAGAAGGGTGGCGCCTCCACTTT,CASSSGEGWRLHF
TRBV4-2,TRBD2,TRBJ2-1,once,TGTGCCAGCGCCTCTATAGCGGGAGGATTCAATGAGCAGTTCTTC,CASASIAGGFNEQFF